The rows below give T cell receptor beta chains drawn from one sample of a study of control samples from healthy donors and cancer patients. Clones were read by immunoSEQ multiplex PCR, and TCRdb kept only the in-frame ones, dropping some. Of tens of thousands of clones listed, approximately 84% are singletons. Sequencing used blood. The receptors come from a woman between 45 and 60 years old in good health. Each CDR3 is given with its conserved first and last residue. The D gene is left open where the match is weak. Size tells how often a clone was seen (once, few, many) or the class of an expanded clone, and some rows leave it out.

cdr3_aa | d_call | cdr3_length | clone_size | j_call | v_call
CASSLITGSTGELFF | . | 15 | . | TRBJ2-2 | TRBV5-6
CATSDPTSNPANTQYF | . | 16 | . | TRBJ2-3 | TRBV24-1
CASRRAGDQETQYF | . | 14 | . | TRBJ2-5 | TRBV5-6
CSVDNTGELFF | . | 11 | . | TRBJ2-2 | TRBV29-1
CASSHLDRPFTEAFF | . | 15 | . | TRBJ1-1 | TRBV14
CSARNGETQYF | . | 11 | . | TRBJ2-5 | TRBV20-1
CASLGGVYEQYF | TRBD2 | 12 | . | TRBJ2-7 | TRBV6-5
CASSLALGEKGNNEQFF | . | 17 | . | TRBJ2-1 | TRBV5-6
CASSVNGPEKLFF | . | 13 | once | TRBJ1-4 | TRBV9
CASSLEAGGREQFF | TRBD1 | 14 | . | TRBJ2-1 | TRBV5-1
CASWDRVYGYTF | TRBD1 | 12 | . | TRBJ1-2 | TRBV6-4
CASSLKGGAGELFF | . | 14 | . | TRBJ2-2 | TRBV7-3
CASSLVTGTGGNEQFF | . | 16 | . | TRBJ2-1 | TRBV5-1
CSASFTYEQYF | . | 11 | . | TRBJ2-7 | TRBV20-1
CASSGQAENYGYTF | . | 14 | . | TRBJ1-2 | TRBV4-2
CASSPPTAEGPYEQYF | . | 16 | . | TRBJ2-7 | TRBV18
CASSLGTHNEQFF | . | 13 | . | TRBJ2-1 | TRBV7-3
CASRSLAGDGDTQYF | TRBD2 | 15 | . | TRBJ2-3 | TRBV5-1
CASSDSSGTQQFF | . | 13 | . | TRBJ2-1 | TRBV19
CASSQGGTSYEQFF | TRBD2 | 14 | . | TRBJ2-1 | TRBV3-1/TRBV3-2
CAWVVNTEAFF | . | 11 | . | TRBJ1-1 | TRBV30
CASSLLGAEQYF | . | 12 | . | TRBJ2-7 | TRBV27
CASSGSVANSYEQYF | . | 15 | . | TRBJ2-7 | TRBV5-5
CASSLIDSNQPQHF | . | 14 | . | TRBJ1-5 | TRBV28
CASSLVPPGRGGSEKLFF | . | 18 | . | TRBJ1-4 | TRBV7-9
CASSIRDSTNTEAFF | . | 15 | . | TRBJ1-1 | TRBV19
CASSPRTSGRARRNEQFF | TRBD2 | 18 | . | TRBJ2-1 | TRBV7-7
CATSDRGGSNEKLFF | TRBD1 | 15 | . | TRBJ1-4 | TRBV15
CASSERGRVDNEQFF | . | 15 | . | TRBJ2-1 | TRBV2
CASSVGDRGRAGELFF | TRBD1 | 16 | . | TRBJ2-2 | TRBV9
CASKTGIMGNQPQHF | . | 15 | . | TRBJ1-5 | TRBV19
CSVDAGGPREQYF | TRBD2 | 13 | . | TRBJ2-7 | TRBV29-1
CASSAPEDRGLSSTDTQYF | TRBD1 | 19 | . | TRBJ2-3 | TRBV9
CASSRQGAVEQFF | TRBD1 | 13 | . | TRBJ2-1 | TRBV4-1